A single sample is the source of the 24 T cell receptor beta chains below, sequenced in a study of T-cell reconstitution after alpha-beta-depleted transplantation in children. TCRbeta library construction was performed incorporating unique molecular identifiers. TCRdb processed the PCR reads anew with MiXCR; each CDR3 protein has one entry. The data show under 300,000 distinct CDR3 sequences, with approximately 10% seen just once and about 25% held by the top ten. The sequences come from peripheral blood, collected 180 days after TCRalphabeta/CD19-depleted stem cell transplant. These TCRs come from a male patient aged 2-15 years who had a stem cell transplant for chronic granulomatous disease, so the T cells may come from the graft donor.

With regard to this clonotype: This may come from a read error, since a much larger clone is one base off. This rearrangement joins TRBV27 to TRBJ2-1; D may be TRBD1 or TRBD2 (5 bases each). Trimming shortened V by 3 bases and J by 4 bases, and 16 bases separated the two germline ends. Germline CDR1 MNHEY, CDR2 SMNVEV (reference sequence). The CDR3 length is 16 residues. The CDR3, as DNA: TGTGCCAGCAGTTTTTCGGGACGAACGAGGTACAATGAGCAGTTCTTC. This sequence encodes CASSFSGRTRYNEQFF.

This clonotype occurred a few times. The chain uses TRBV10-3 and TRBJ2-2; no clear D gene. CDR1 is ENHRY and CDR2 is SYGVKD in the germline V gene. V shed 7 bases and J shed 4 bases, with 13 bases lying between them. The CDR3 is 14 amino acids. The CDR3 DNA follows: TGTGCCATCAACCAGGACGGAAGCACCGGGGAGCTGTTTTTT. Translation: CAINQDGSTGELFF.

The count of this clonotype is one. This chain connects TRBV5-4 to TRBJ1-6; D remains unclear. Germline lookup yields CDR1 SGHNT and CDR2 YYREEE (reference sequence). Trimming removed 1 base at V and 0 bases at J, with 11 bases between. There are 17 residues in the CDR3. This CDR3 is CASSLSARSSYNSPLHF. The CDR3 DNA is TGTGCCAGCAGCTTGAGTGCTCGGAGCTCCTATAATTCACCCCTCCACTTT.

The sample holds many counts of this clonotype. The chain combines TRBV5-1 with TRBJ1-2, with D tentatively TRBD1 (6 bases). In germline, CDR1 is SGHRS, CDR2 YFSETQ. Trimming cost V 3 bases and J 8 bases, with 20 bases left between them. This CDR3 has 15 residues. Written as DNA, the CDR3 is TGCGCCAGCAGCTCCGGAGGTGGGCAGGGGCAGGGCTACACCTTC. This encodes CASSSGGGQGQGYTF. Variable domain in full (rest from reference TRBV5-1 and TRBJ1-2): KAGVTQTPRYLIKTRGQQVTLSCSPISGHRSVSWYQQTPGQGLQFLFEYFSETQRNKGNFPGRFSGRQFSNSRSEMNVSTLELGDSALYLCASSSGGGQGQGYTFGSGTRLTVV.

This clonotype showed up many times. The J gene is TRBJ1-5, the V gene TRBV6-2 or TRBV6-3; a weak D match, TRBD1 (5 bases). Trimming pared 1 base from V and 9 bases from J, leaving 7 bases between. Germline loops: CDR1 MNHEY, CDR2 SVGEGT. The CDR3 totals 12 residues. Here the CDR3 reads CASSYYRSPQHF. CDR3 DNA: TGTGCCAGCAGTTACTACAGGTCGCCCCAGCATTTT.

This clonotype was seen ten or more times. This chain joins TRBV7-9 and TRBJ2-5, with 10 bases lining up with TRBD1. The V gene's germline CDR1 is SEHNR and CDR2 FQNEAQ (reference sequence). The CDR3 length is 15 residues. The trim removed 4 bases at V and 5 bases at J, leaving 7 bases unmatched. The CDR3: CASSSTGGPWETQYF. In DNA, the CDR3 is TGTGCCAGCAGCTCGACAGGGGGCCCGTGGGAGACCCAGTACTTC.

This clonotype was counted ten times or more. The chain links TRBV20-1 to TRBJ2-7, with D uncertain. CDR3 length: 14 residues. Looked up from germline, CDR1 is DFQATT and CDR2 is SNEGSKA (reference sequence). V lost 1 base and J lost 4, with 14 bases in between. CDR3 nucleotide sequence: TGCAGTGCTAGAGGATTGGCTAGGGAATACGAGCAGTACTTC. Amino acid sequence: CSARGLAREYEQYF.

The rearrangement uses TRBV6-2 or TRBV6-3 and TRBJ2-6, with TRBD2 identical over 9 bases. There are 18 residues in the CDR3. V was clipped by 1 base and J by 0 bases; unmatched bases: 4. Germline V CDR1 and CDR2: MNHEY, SVGEGT. The CDR3 bases are TGTGCCAGCAGTTACTTAAGACTAGCGGCCTCTGGGGCCAACGTCCTGACTTTC. It yields the protein CASSYLRLAASGANVLTF.

This clonotype was seen repeatedly, ten times or more. The genes are TRBV7-2 and TRBJ2-7; 8 nucleotides agree with TRBD2. CDR3 size: 14 residues. Germline CDR1 and CDR2: SGHTA and FQGNSA. V was clipped by 6 bases and J by 3 bases; unmatched bases: 7. The CDR3 spells CASSPSGGFYEQYF. In DNA form, the CDR3 reads TGTGCCAGCAGTCCCAGCGGGGGTTTCTACGAGCAGTACTTC.

This clonotype was recorded many times. The chain links TRBV27 to TRBJ2-1; TRBD1 matches at 10 bases. V shed 4 bases and J 1 base; nucleotides not matched to a gene: 1. CDR1 and CDR2 (germline): MNHEY, SMNVEV (reference sequence). This CDR3 is 15 amino acids long. CDR3 nucleotides: TGTGCCAGCAGTTCGGGACAGGGGTCCTACAATGAGCAGTTCTTC. Translated, it gives CASSSGQGSYNEQFF.

Ten or more counts support this clonotype. CDR3 bases: TGCGCCAGCAGGGGGACTAGCGGGAGGGCCTCTGAGTACTTC. This codes for CASRGTSGRASEYF. The chain employs TRBV10-2 and TRBJ2-4; 16 positions match TRBD2. The CDR3 length is 14 residues. Germline V gene data show CDR1 as WSHSY and CDR2 as SAAADI. V shed 6 bases, J shed 14 bases, and the junction held 7 bases outside the gene matches.

About this clonotype: One end of the junction varies from germline; a read error may be responsible. This chain connects TRBV12-3 or TRBV12-4 to TRBJ2-3; the match to TRBD1 covers 7 bases. The CDR3 contains 18 residues. DNA of the CDR3: TGTGCCTGCAGCCAAACTCCGGGACAGCGCTCTAGCACAGATACGCAGTATTTT. It codes for CACSQTPGQRSSTDTQYF.

Many counts were recorded for this clonotype. The V and J genes are TRBV29-1 and TRBJ1-1; D is uncertain. The germline V gene has CDR1 SQVTM and CDR2 ANQGSEA. V lost 7 bases and J lost 2, with 11 bases in between. CDR3 length: 12 amino acids. CDR3 sequence: CSAKVVNTEAFF. The CDR3 nucleotides are TGCAGCGCTAAGGTCGTAAACACTGAAGCTTTCTTT.

This chain uses TRBV29-1 with TRBJ2-6; TRBD1 agrees at 9 bases. Germline loops: CDR1 SQVTM, CDR2 ANQGSEA. The CDR3 covers 17 residues. With V trimmed by 3 bases and J by 4 bases, 10 bases remained unmatched. The CDR3 sequence: CSVDWGQGPLGANVLTF. CDR3 DNA sequence: TGCAGCGTTGATTGGGGACAGGGTCCTCTAGGGGCCAACGTCCTGACTTTC.

This clonotype was detected many times. The CDR3 sequence: CASSAGQGAAGNTIYF. CDR3 DNA sequence: TGTGCCAGCAGTGCCGGACAGGGGGCAGCTGGAAACACCATATATTTT. The chain links TRBV6-1 to TRBJ1-3, with 11 bases lining up with TRBD1. With V trimmed by 4 bases and J by 2 bases, 4 bases remained unmatched. The CDR3 spans 16 residues. CDR1 and CDR2 from the germline V gene are MNHNS and SASEGT.

The rearrangement links TRBV28 to TRBJ2-1; no clear D gene. Per germline, CDR1 MDHEN and CDR2 SYDVKM. The germline V and J ends were trimmed by 2 bases and 0 bases, with 11 bases remaining between them. CDR3 length: 16 amino acids. CDR3 amino acids: CASSLAVWVSYNEQFF. The CDR3 DNA reads TGTGCCAGCAGTTTAGCGGTGTGGGTCTCCTACAATGAGCAGTTCTTC.

The sample holds many counts of this clonotype. The chain combines TRBV7-9 with TRBJ2-1, with D uncertain. V was clipped by 5 bases and J by 0 bases, with 11 bases between them. The CDR3 extends over 15 amino acids. CDR1 and CDR2 from the germline V gene are SEHNR and FQNEAQ (reference sequence). The CDR3 spells CASSPTMTSYNEQFF. The CDR3 DNA reads TGTGCCAGCAGCCCCACTATGACCTCCTACAATGAGCAGTTCTTC.

The genes are TRBV12-3 or TRBV12-4 and TRBJ2-1, with D perhaps matching TRBD1 or TRBD2 (5 bases each). The CDR3 is 19 residues long. V was pared by 3 bases and J by 10 bases, with 31 bases between. CDR3 protein: CASSFSPATVRASTVEQFF. The CDR3, as DNA: TGTGCCAGCAGTTTTTCGCCTGCAACCGTCAGGGCTAGCACCGTAGAGCAGTTCTTC.

This clonotype showed up many times. The chain is built from TRBV6-1 and TRBJ2-4; the D gene is possibly TRBD1 (6 bases). V dropped 6 bases and J dropped 0 bases, with 12 bases sitting between them. CDR3 length: 15 amino acids. The germline V gene has CDR1 MNHNS and CDR2 SASEGT. The CDR3 bases are TGTGCCAGCAGCCCGGGACAATTAGCCAAAAACATTCAGTACTTC. Translated: CASSPGQLAKNIQYF.

In this sample, this clonotype turned up many times. The chain is built from TRBV10-3 and TRBJ1-4; D gene unclear. Per germline, CDR1 ENHRY and CDR2 SYGVKD. This CDR3 is built from 13 residues. Trimming removed 10 bases from V and 0 bases from J, with 9 bases in between. The CDR3, as DNA: TGTGCCAACCGGTGGACAACTAATGAAAAACTGTTTTTT. It is translated as CANRWTTNEKLFF.

The table lists this clonotype with many counts. The chain has TRBV6-5 and TRBJ1-5; 9 nucleotides match TRBD1. This CDR3 is 13 amino acids long. CDR1 MNHEY and CDR2 SVGAGI come from the germline V gene. The V segment lost 2 bases and the J segment 8 bases; nucleotides outside the gene matches: 1. CDR3 residues: CASSYDRGEPQHF. CDR3 nucleotide sequence: TGTGCCAGCAGTTACGACAGGGGGGAGCCCCAGCATTTT.

This clonotype was observed many times. The gene calls are TRBV28 and TRBJ2-7; 13 bases align to TRBD2. The germline CDR1 and CDR2 sequences are MDHEN and SYDVKM. The J segment lost 3 bases and the V segment lost 5 bases, leaving 10 bases of the junction unmatched. CDR3 size: 17 residues. Written as DNA, the CDR3 is TGTGCCAGCAGTCCATGGAGAAGGACTAGCGGGAGCTACGAGCAGTACTTC. This translates into CASSPWRRTSGSYEQYF. Filled out from reference TRBV28 and TRBJ2-7, the complete variable domain reads DVKVTQSSRYLVKRTGEKVFLECVQDMDHENMFWYRQDPGLGLRLIYFSYDVKMKEKGDIPEGYSVSREKKERFSLILESASTNQTSMYLCASSPWRRTSGSYEQYFGPGTRLTVT.

This clonotype was recorded many times. The chain employs TRBV28 and TRBJ2-3, with unresolved D. V was cut by 3 bases and J by 2 bases, with 12 bases left in between. The CDR3 covers 15 residues. CDR1 and CDR2 from the germline V gene are MDHEN and SYDVKM. The CDR3 protein is CASSFSGVSTDTQYF. In DNA, the CDR3 is TGTGCCAGCAGTTTCTCTGGGGTTTCCACAGATACGCAGTATTTT.

In its sample, this clonotype was seen many times. The rearrangement joins TRBV5-1 to TRBJ2-3, with TRBD1 identical over 8 bases. The germline CDR1 and CDR2 sequences are SGHRS and YFSETQ. This CDR3 spans 14 amino acids. V trimming: 4 bases; J trimming: 3 bases; junction bases outside the gene matches: 4. This CDR3 reads CASSPTGVTDTQYF. As DNA, the CDR3 is TGCGCCAGCAGCCCGACAGGGGTTACAGATACGCAGTATTTT.